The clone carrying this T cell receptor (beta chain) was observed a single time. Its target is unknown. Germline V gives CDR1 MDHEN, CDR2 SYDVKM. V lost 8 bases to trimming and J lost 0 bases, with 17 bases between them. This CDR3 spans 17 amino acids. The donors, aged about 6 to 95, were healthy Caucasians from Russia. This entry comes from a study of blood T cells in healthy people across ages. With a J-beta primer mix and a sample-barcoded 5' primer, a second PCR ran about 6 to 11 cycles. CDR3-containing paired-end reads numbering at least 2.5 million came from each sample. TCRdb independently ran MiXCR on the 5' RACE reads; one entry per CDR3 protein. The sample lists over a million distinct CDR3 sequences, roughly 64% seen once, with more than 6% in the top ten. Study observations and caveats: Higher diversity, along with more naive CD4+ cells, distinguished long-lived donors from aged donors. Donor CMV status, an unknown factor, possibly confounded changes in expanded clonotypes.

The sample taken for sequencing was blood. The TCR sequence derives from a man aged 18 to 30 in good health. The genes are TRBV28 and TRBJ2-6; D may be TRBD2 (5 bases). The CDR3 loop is CASSAGGGSSGANVLTF. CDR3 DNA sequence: TGTGCCAGCTCGGCAGGTGGAGGAAGCTCTGGGGCCAACGTCCTGACTTTC.